The 30 T cell receptor beta chains in this list originate from one sample, sequenced in a study of cytomegalovirus exposure and HLA in healthy donors. PCR amplification relied on 60 Vbeta primers (plus 13 Jbeta primers). Here immunoSEQ multiplex PCR was the method, and the copy in TCRdb shows in-frame clones only, minus some. The sample has about 200,000 clones. The sequencing input was PBMCs. The receptors were sampled from a girl between 2 and 10 years old in good health and CMV-seropositive.

The V gene is TRBV11-2, the J gene TRBJ2-5; no clear D. This CDR3 spans 15 amino acids. The V gene's germline CDR1 is SGHAT and CDR2 FQNNGV. Trimming cost V 0 bases and J 2 bases, with 10 bases left between them. CDR3 coding DNA: TGTGCCAGCAGCTTAGAACTCCTGGTTCAAGAGACCCAGTACTTC. Its protein product is CASSLELLVQETQYF.

The V call is TRBV19, the J call TRBJ2-2, with TRBD1 matching 7 bases. Germline values: CDR1 LNHDA, CDR2 SQIVND (reference sequence). The junction had 5 bases not matched to a gene; V was cut back by 3 bases and J by 7 bases. The CDR3 totals 14 residues. The chain's CDR3 is CASSIQQGIGELFF. The CDR3 region has the DNA TGTGCCAGTAGTATCCAACAGGGGATCGGGGAGCTGTTTTTT. The full variable domain, completed using reference TRBV19 and TRBJ2-2, is DGGITQSPKYLFRKEGQNVTLSCEQNLNHDAMYWYRQDPGQGLRLIYYSQIVNDFQKGDIAEGYSVSREKKESFPLTVTSAQKNPTAFYLCASSIQQGIGELFFGEGSRLTVL.

J is TRBJ2-7 and V is TRBV9; 7 bases match TRBD1. Germline trimming cut 1 base from V and 0 bases from J; bases unmatched to any gene: 4. CDR3 length: 15 amino acids. The germline gives CDR1 SGDLS, CDR2 YYNGEE. CDR3 DNA: TGTGCCAGCAGCGTAACAGGGGCTAGCTCCTACGAGCAGTACTTC. This sequence encodes CASSVTGASSYEQYF. Full variable domain (outside the CDR3, taken from reference TRBV9 and TRBJ2-7): DSGVTQTPKHLITATGQRVTLRCSPRSGDLSVYWYQQSLDQGLQFLIQYYNGEERAKGNILERFSAQQFPDLHSELNLSSLELGDSALYFCASSVTGASSYEQYFGPGTRLTVT.

CDR3 region: CASSPPGQGDGYTF. The CDR3 coding sequence is TGTGCCAGCTCACCACCGGGACAGGGTGATGGCTACACCTTC. The genes are TRBV18 and TRBJ1-2, with TRBD1 matching over 9 bases. V shed 0 bases and J 6 bases; nucleotides not matched to a gene: 2. This CDR3 spans 14 amino acids. Germline CDR1 is KGHSH and CDR2 is LQKENI.

This chain connects TRBV27 to TRBJ2-5; D is undetermined. This CDR3 comprises 13 residues. V was pared by 3 bases and J by 4 bases, with 9 bases between. CDR1 and CDR2 (germline): MNHEY, SMNVEV (reference sequence). In DNA form, the CDR3 reads TGTGCCAGCAGTTTTGAGCGAGGAGAGACCCAGTACTTC. This encodes CASSFERGETQYF.

This chain connects TRBV18 to TRBJ2-5, with 8 positions matching TRBD1. The trim removed 3 bases at V and 5 bases at J, leaving 8 bases unmatched. This CDR3 region has 15 residues. CDR1 is KGHSH, CDR2 LQKENI, per germline. CDR3 coding DNA: TGTGCCAGCTCACCCTCCAGGGGGCTATGGGAGACCCAGTACTTC. Its translation: CASSPSRGLWETQYF.

V and J are TRBV5-6 and TRBJ1-3; maybe TRBD1 (6 bases). CDR1 and CDR2 (germline): SGHDT, YYEEEE. With 3 bases removed from V and 4 bases from J, the gap between germline ends came to 14 bases. The length of the CDR3 is 15 residues. CDR3 in amino acids: CASSSAGVSGNTIYF. Here the CDR3 DNA reads TGTGCCAGCAGCTCCGCAGGGGTTTCGGGAAACACCATATATTTT.

The chain employs TRBV6-1 and TRBJ2-4, with 14 bases aligning to TRBD2. The CDR3 is 15 amino acids. The germline V gene has CDR1 MNHNS and CDR2 SASEGT. The junction had 3 bases not matched to a gene; V was cut back by 5 bases and J by 6 bases. DNA for the CDR3: TGTGCCAGCAGTCCCGGGACTAGCGGGGGAAACATTCAGTACTTC. Translation gives CASSPGTSGGNIQYF.

V is TRBV6-1 and J is TRBJ2-7; TRBD2 might be the D (5 bases). V gave up 11 bases and J gave up 3 bases, with 17 bases separating them. The CDR3 length is 13 residues. Germline CDR1 reads MNHNS; CDR2 reads SASEGT. CDR3 DNA: TGTGCCGGAAGCGGCATTAATCGCTACGAGCAGTACTTC. Protein sequence: CAGSGINRYEQYF.

The gene calls are TRBV27 and TRBJ2-7; D is unresolved. Germline V gives CDR1 MNHEY, CDR2 SMNVEV (reference sequence). This CDR3 comprises 16 residues. Trimming took off 3 bases at V and 7 bases at J, with 22 bases between the two ends. The CDR3 loop reads CASSLQVQNGSTEQYF. Here the CDR3 DNA reads TGTGCCAGCAGTTTGCAGGTCCAGAATGGTAGTACTGAGCAGTACTTC.

The chain uses TRBV29-1 and TRBJ2-1, with a possible D match to TRBD1 (5 bases). Germline lookup yields CDR1 SQVTM and CDR2 ANQGSEA. V was cut by 5 bases and J by 3 bases, with 14 bases left in between. The CDR3 has 14 amino acids. CDR3 in amino acids: CSVYRQSGYNEQFF. Written as DNA, the CDR3 is TGCAGCGTTTACAGGCAGTCGGGCTACAATGAGCAGTTCTTC.

CDR3 in DNA: TGCGCCAGCAGGGTTTTAGCGAACACCGGGGAGCTGTTTTTT. As protein: CASRVLANTGELFF. The V gene is TRBV5-1, the J gene TRBJ2-2, with D unresolved. The V gene's germline CDR1 is SGHRS and CDR2 YFSETQ. V gave up 5 bases and J gave up 0 bases, with 8 bases separating them. The CDR3 is 14 amino acids.

The V and J genes are TRBV28 and TRBJ1-1, with 8 bases identical to TRBD1. This CDR3 is built from 14 residues. V lost 3 bases to trimming and J lost 0 bases; unmatched junction nucleotides: 0. Per germline, CDR1 MDHEN and CDR2 SYDVKM. The DNA of the CDR3 is TGTGCCAGCAGTTTGGGACAGGTGAACACTGAAGCTTTCTTT. Encoded protein: CASSLGQVNTEAFF.

The V and J genes are TRBV6-1 and TRBJ2-3; D remains unclear. This CDR3 spans 15 amino acids. Germline V gene sequence: CDR1 MNHNS, CDR2 SASEGT. Trimming removed 4 bases at V and 0 bases at J, with 11 bases between. The CDR3 region is CASSGQAWSTDTQYF. In DNA, the CDR3 is TGTGCCAGCAGTGGGCAGGCCTGGAGCACAGATACGCAGTATTTT.

The V and J genes are TRBV18 and TRBJ1-5; the D gene is possibly TRBD1 (6 bases). This CDR3 is built from 16 residues. Germline lookup yields CDR1 KGHSH and CDR2 LQKENI. Trimming removed 2 bases at V and 3 bases at J, with 14 bases between. CDR3 nucleotide sequence: TGTGCCAGCTCACCAACCTCTCCAGGGGTCAATCAGCCCCAGCATTTT. Its protein product is CASSPTSPGVNQPQHF.

The rearrangement joins TRBV28 to TRBJ1-2, with 7 bases aligning to TRBD1. Germline V gives CDR1 MDHEN, CDR2 SYDVKM. With V trimmed by 4 bases and J by 7 bases, 3 bases remained unmatched. The CDR3 is 12 amino acids. The CDR3 DNA follows: TGTGCCAGCAGTTCAGGACAGGCTGGCTACACCTTC. Protein: CASSSGQAGYTF.

The chain uses TRBV6-1 and TRBJ1-2; D uncertain. The CDR3 loop spans 15 amino acids. The V end lost 1 base, the J end lost 1 base, and 10 bases lay between the germline ends. In germline, CDR1 is MNHNS, CDR2 SASEGT. CDR3 coding DNA: TGTGCCAGCAGTGAAGTGTCAGACTTTAACTATGGCTACACCTTC. Encoded protein: CASSEVSDFNYGYTF.

V usage is TRBV13 and J usage is TRBJ2-1, with a possible D match to TRBD2 (5 bases). This CDR3 region has 16 residues. Germline CDR1 reads PRHDT; CDR2 reads FYEKMQ (reference sequence). V was cut by 4 bases and J by 4 bases, with 17 bases left in between. The CDR3 DNA sequence: TGTGCCAGCAGCTCCCATATAGCGAGGGCTTACAATGAGCAGTTCTTC. Its protein is CASSSHIARAYNEQFF.

Written as DNA, the CDR3 is TGTGCCAGTACCGACAGGGCCGCATATAGCAATCAGCCCCAGCATTTT. Translation: CASTDRAAYSNQPQHF. V gene TRBV19 combines with J gene TRBJ1-5, with 7 positions matching TRBD1. This CDR3 is built from 16 residues. The V gene end was trimmed by 7 bases and the J gene end by 0 bases; junction bases not matched to a gene: 9. The germline V gene has CDR1 LNHDA and CDR2 SQIVND (reference sequence).

This sequence joins TRBV9 and TRBJ2-7; TRBD1 aligns across 10 bases. V trimming: 0 bases; J trimming: 1 base; junction bases outside the gene matches: 7. The CDR3 covers 17 residues. The germline V gene encodes CDR1 SGDLS and CDR2 YYNGEE. The DNA for the CDR3 is TGTGCCAGCAGCGTAGAGGGACAGGGGACCACTTCCTACGAGCAGTACTTC. Translating gives CASSVEGQGTTSYEQYF.

The chain joins TRBV28 to TRBJ2-7; no definite D call. Germline V gene lookup returns CDR1 MDHEN and CDR2 SYDVKM. The V end was cut by 3 bases, the J end by 2 bases, with 8 bases between. The CDR3 length is 13 residues. The CDR3 sequence is CASSFAQTYEQYF. The CDR3 DNA follows: TGTGCCAGCAGTTTTGCTCAGACCTACGAGCAGTACTTC.

The CDR3 DNA reads as TGTGCCTGCCCAGGACTAGCGGGAACCTACGAGCAGTACTTC. It yields the protein CACPGLAGTYEQYF. The chain recombines TRBV30 with TRBJ2-5; TRBD2 aligns across 12 bases. The last part of the DNA fits TRBJ2-7 better; the J call may be wrong. Germline V gives CDR1 GTSNPN, CDR2 SVGIG (reference sequence). The CDR3 spans 14 residues.

This rearrangement joins TRBV4-1 to TRBJ2-7, with 7 nucleotides matching TRBD2. V trimming: 1 base; J trimming: 3 bases; junction bases outside the gene matches: 6. Germline V gene sequence: CDR1 MGHRA, CDR2 YSYEKL. This CDR3 region has 15 residues. CDR3 coding DNA: TGCGCCAGCAGCCAAGTACCCGGGGGGAACTACGAGCAGTACTTC. This encodes CASSQVPGGNYEQYF.

As regards this clone: A read error may account for a junction end that differs from germline. The sample holds other DNA sequences that translate to the same CDR3. The chain uses TRBV14 and TRBJ1-5; D unclear. The CDR3 loop spans 14 amino acids. Germline V lookup: CDR1 SGHDN, CDR2 FVKESK. This chain's CDR3 is CASSQANSNQPQHF. The CDR3 nucleotides read TGTGCTAGCAGCCAAGCCAATAGCAATCAGCCCCAGCATTTT. The variable domain in full, with the rest retrieved from reference TRBV14 and TRBJ1-5, is EAGVTQFPSHSVIEKGQTVTLRCDPISGHDNLYWYRRVMGKEIKFLLHFVKESKQDESGMPNNRFLAERTGGTYSTLKVQPAELEDSGVYFCASSQANSNQPQHFGDGTRLSIL.

The chain carries TRBV5-6 and TRBJ1-2; perhaps TRBD1 as D (5 bases). V dropped 0 bases and J dropped 4 bases, with 10 bases sitting between them. In germline, CDR1 is SGHDT, CDR2 YYEEEE. The CDR3 spans 14 residues. CDR3 region: CASSLATVIYGYTF. In nucleotides, the CDR3 is TGTGCCAGCAGCTTGGCGACAGTGATCTATGGCTACACCTTC.

The CDR3 reads CASRGTGVNTEAFF. The CDR3 bases are TGTGCCAGCAGAGGTACAGGGGTGAACACTGAAGCTTTCTTT. V gene TRBV6-5 combines with J gene TRBJ1-1; 7 bases line up with TRBD1. This CDR3 has 14 residues. V trimming: 6 bases; J trimming: 0 bases; junction bases outside the gene matches: 4. Germline V CDR1 and CDR2: MNHEY, SVGAGI.

V usage is TRBV5-1 and J usage is TRBJ1-1; D is unclear. V lost 1 base, J lost 4 bases, and 11 bases lay in between. CDR1 is SGHRS and CDR2 is YFSETQ in the germline V gene. The length of the CDR3 is 14 residues. CDR3 sequence: CASSLFGVGTEAFF. CDR3 nucleotide sequence: TGCGCCAGCAGCTTGTTCGGGGTCGGCACTGAAGCTTTCTTT. Using reference TRBV5-1 and TRBJ1-1 for the parts outside the CDR3, the full variable domain is KAGVTQTPRYLIKTRGQQVTLSCSPISGHRSVSWYQQTPGQGLQFLFEYFSETQRNKGNFPGRFSGRQFSNSRSEMNVSTLELGDSALYLCASSLFGVGTEAFFGQGTRLTVV.

This rearrangement joins TRBV19 to TRBJ2-7, with 10 bases matching TRBD2. This CDR3 contains 12 residues. Trimming took 8 bases from V and 6 from J; bases not matched to a gene: 4. Germline V gene lookup returns CDR1 LNHDA and CDR2 SQIVND (reference sequence). The CDR3 protein is CASGGLATEQYF. The CDR3 region has the DNA TGTGCCAGTGGGGGACTAGCGACCGAGCAGTACTTC.

J is TRBJ2-3 and V is TRBV7-9, with D possibly matching TRBD1 (6 bases). Germline CDR1 and CDR2: SEHNR and FQNEAQ (reference sequence). This CDR3 spans 16 amino acids. V was clipped by 3 bases and J by 1 base, with 14 bases between them. The CDR3 coding sequence is TGTGCCAGCAGCTTGAATCGACAGGCTGGCACAGATACGCAGTATTTT. It specifies CASSLNRQAGTDTQYF. The complete variable domain, with remaining parts taken from reference TRBV7-9 and TRBJ2-3, reads DTGVSQNPRHKITKRGQNVTFRCDPISEHNRLYWYRQTLGQGPEFLTYFQNEAQLEKSRLLSDRFSAERPKGSFSTLEIQRTEQGDSAMYLCASSLNRQAGTDTQYFGPGTRLTVL.

The V call is TRBV11-2, the J call TRBJ1-1; D unclear. In germline, CDR1 is SGHAT, CDR2 FQNNGV. CDR3 length: 12 amino acids. Trimming stripped 6 bases from V and 3 bases from J, with 8 bases between. CDR3 nucleotides: TGTGCCAGCAGGCTATCATACACTGAAGCTTTCTTT. Encoded protein: CASRLSYTEAFF.